The table lists the clone carrying this TCR beta chain with many counts. The antigen remains unidentified. One entry per CDR3 protein, called by TCRdb with MiXCR from the reads. This sample yields approximately 990,000 distinct CDR3 sequences, of which approximately 33% are seen a single time; 13% belongs to the top ten. The data stem from a study of T cell repertoires in cytomegalovirus infection. The wider study: Epitope selection comprised recently identified HLA-C-restricted CMV epitopes and well-studied HLA-B-restricted CMV epitopes. From public TCR beta signatures came an indication of both CMV infection and matching HLA type. Regarding the study as a whole: HLA-C-restricted, CMV-specific TCR beta clonotypes were dominant ex vivo.

The CDR3 is made up of 17 amino acids. V shed 3 bases and J shed 0 bases, with 17 bases lying between them. Germline CDR1 and CDR2: SGHTA and FQGNSA. The rearrangement joins TRBV7-2 to TRBJ2-5, with D possibly being TRBD1 (6 bases). Material: cultured CD8+ T cells from PBMCs, obtained from culture after CMV antigen stimulation. This clonotype originated in a human donor in good health (CMV status not recorded). Some clones in this sample may be carry-over from other donors' samples. The CDR3 DNA follows: TGTGCCAGCAGCTTCAGGTCTGGACAGACCTACCAAGAGACCCAGTACTTC. It is translated as CASSFRSGQTYQETQYF. The whole variable domain, remainder taken from reference TRBV7-2 and TRBJ2-5, is GAGVSQSPSNKVTEKGKDVELRCDPISGHTALYWYRQSLGQGLEFLIYFQGNSAPDKSGLPSDRFSAERTGGSVSTLTIQRTQQEDSAVYLCASSFRSGQTYQETQYFGPGTRLLVL.